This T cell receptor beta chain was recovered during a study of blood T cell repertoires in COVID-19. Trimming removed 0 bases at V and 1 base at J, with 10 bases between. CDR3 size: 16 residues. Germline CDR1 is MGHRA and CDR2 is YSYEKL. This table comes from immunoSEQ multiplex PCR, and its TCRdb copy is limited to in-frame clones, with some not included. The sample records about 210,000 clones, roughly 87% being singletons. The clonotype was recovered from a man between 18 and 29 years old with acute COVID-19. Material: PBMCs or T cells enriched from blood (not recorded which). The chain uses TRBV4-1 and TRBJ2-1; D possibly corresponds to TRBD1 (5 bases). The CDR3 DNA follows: TGCGCCAGCAGCCAAGATATCAGGGTGTCCTACAATGAGCAGTTCTTC. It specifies CASSQDIRVSYNEQFF.